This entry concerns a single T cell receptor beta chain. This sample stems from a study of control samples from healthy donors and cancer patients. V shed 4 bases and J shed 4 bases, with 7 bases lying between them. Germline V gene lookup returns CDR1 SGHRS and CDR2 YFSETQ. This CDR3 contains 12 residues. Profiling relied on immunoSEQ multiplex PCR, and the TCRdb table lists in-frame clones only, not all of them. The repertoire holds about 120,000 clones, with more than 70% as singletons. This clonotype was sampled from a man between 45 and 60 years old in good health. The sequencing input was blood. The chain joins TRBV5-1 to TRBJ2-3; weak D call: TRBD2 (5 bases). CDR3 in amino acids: CASSPEADTQYF. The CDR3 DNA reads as TGCGCCAGCAGCCCGGAGGCAGATACGCAGTATTTT.